The 7 T cell receptor beta chains below were found in one sample sequenced in a study of blood T cells in healthy people across ages. Using a J-beta primer mix together with a sample-barcoded 5' primer, a second PCR was run for roughly 6 to 12 cycles. TCRdb reprocessed the 5' RACE reads with MiXCR, giving one entry per CDR3 protein. The sample has 1,800,000 or so distinct CDR3 sequences, about two fifths seen once. Sequenced sample: blood. The receptors originated from a human donor in good health.

The chain employs TRBV27 and TRBJ2-6; no firm D call. V shed 6 bases and J shed 0 bases, with 12 bases lying between them. The germline V gene has CDR1 MNHEY and CDR2 SMNVEV (reference sequence). The CDR3 runs 16 residues. The CDR3 DNA is TGTGCCAGCAGCCTCAACCCCCACTCTGGGGCCAACGTCCTGACTTTC. It translates to CASSLNPHSGANVLTF.

This sequence joins TRBV7-3 and TRBJ2-1; D not resolved. The V gene's germline CDR1 is SGHTA and CDR2 FQGTGA. CDR3 size: 12 residues. V was pared by 3 bases and J by 9 bases, with 9 bases between. The CDR3 region has the DNA TGTGCCAGCAGCTTTCCAAGAGGTGAGCAGTTCTTC. Its protein product is CASSFPRGEQFF.

This clonotype has only a few counts. This chain joins TRBV6-5 and TRBJ2-2; no reliable D call. CDR1 and CDR2 (germline): MNHEY, SVGAGI. The CDR3 contains 13 residues. V shed 2 bases and J shed 4 bases, with 5 bases lying between them. CDR3 DNA sequence: TGTGCCAGCAGTTACGCTTTCACCGGGGAGCTGTTTTTT. Translated, it gives CASSYAFTGELFF.

The chain employs TRBV13 and TRBJ2-7, with a possible D match to TRBD1 (5 bases). This CDR3 contains 16 residues. V was pared by 6 bases and J by 0 bases, with 18 bases between. Germline V CDR1 and CDR2: PRHDT, FYEKMQ (reference sequence). CDR3 amino acids: CASSSRDRQSSYEQYF. Written as DNA, the CDR3 is TGTGCCAGCAGTTCTAGAGACCGACAGAGCTCCTACGAGCAGTACTTC.

This chain joins TRBV2 and TRBJ2-3; 11 bases agree with TRBD2. V dropped 2 bases and J dropped 6; count of bases not matched to a gene: 7. This CDR3 is 16 amino acids long. Germline assignment: CDR1 SNHLY and CDR2 FYNNEI. The DNA for the CDR3 is TGTGCCAGCAGTGAACTAGCGGGGGGTTTCGCGGATACGCAGTATTTT. Its protein product is CASSELAGGFADTQYF.

A word on this clonotype: A much bigger clone sits one base away, suggesting this may be a read error. This chain uses TRBV24-1 with TRBJ2-4; tentatively, D is TRBD1 (7 bases). CDR3 size: 14 residues. Trimming removed 2 bases from V and 13 bases from J, with 17 bases in between. The germline V gene has CDR1 KGHDR and CDR2 SFDVKD. The CDR3 DNA reads as TGTGCCACCAGTGATTGGCAGGGGGGCAATGAGCAGTACTTC. It encodes CATSDWQGGNEQYF.

In regard to this clonotype: An end of the junction differs from the germline gene, which may be a read error. The V call is TRBV7-9, the J call TRBJ1-2, with TRBD1 matching 8 bases. Germline V gene lookup returns CDR1 SEHNR and CDR2 FQNEAQ (reference sequence). The CDR3 has 14 residues. The CDR3 nucleotides read TGTGCCATCAGCGGACAGGGCGGGAACTATGGCTACACCTTC. Its protein product is CAISGQGGNYGYTF.